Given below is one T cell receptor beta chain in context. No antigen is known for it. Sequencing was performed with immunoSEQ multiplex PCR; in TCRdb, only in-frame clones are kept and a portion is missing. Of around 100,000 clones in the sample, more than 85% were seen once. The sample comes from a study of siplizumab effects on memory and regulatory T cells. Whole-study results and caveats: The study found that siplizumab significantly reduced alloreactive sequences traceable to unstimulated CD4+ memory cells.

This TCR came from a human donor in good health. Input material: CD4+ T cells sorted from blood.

CDR3 coding DNA: TGTGCCAGCAGCCAAAGGGGACTATCCACAGATACGCAGTATTTT. It encodes CASSQRGLSTDTQYF. The J gene is TRBJ2-3, the V gene TRBV7-3; 7 bases line up with TRBD2. The CDR3 has 15 amino acids. V lost 5 bases and J lost 2; bases outside the gene matches: 7. Germline V lookup: CDR1 SGHTA, CDR2 FQGTGA.